This paragraph reports one TCR beta chain. This clonotype has only a few counts. No antigen is known for it. Base qualities are not provided; no much larger clone lies one nucleotide away. The donors were six healthy women who made up three monozygous twin pairs. Each of the three twin pairs had been raised together, and the twins in each pair were thought likely to have encountered the same infectious agents and vaccines. TCR cDNA libraries were prepared from RNA that was isolated from peripheral blood mononuclear cells. The data originate from a study of identical twins' blood T cells (dated by TCRdb to 2013 to 2014). For the wider study: The approximately twelve libraries, six for the alpha chain and six for the beta chain, yielded around 50 million Illumina reads in total. To assess how genetics influences repertoire formation, the study used next-generation sequencing to compare the TCR alpha and beta chain repertoires of three pairs of monozygous twins. Broad study findings and their caveats: V gene usage, even among non-selected out-of-frame TCRbeta clonotypes, was reported to be markedly more similar within twin pairs than between unrelated donors. The number of shared CDR3 clonotypes between two donors was mainly determined by the product of their cloneset sizes, and twins did not clearly deviate from this trend. Among the most abundant TCRbeta clonotypes, more CDR3 sequences were shared by each donor with her twin than with unrelated donors. Because the twins were raised together, environmental influences could not be ruled out as an explanation for the similarity between twins. Validation by independent studies was stated to be required for the proposed role of the TCRalpha J segment in MHC recognition during thymic selection.

Trimming at the junction amounts to 7 bases on V and 4 bases on J, and the germline ends lie 14 bases apart. From its cysteine to its phenylalanine, the CDR3 spans 15 amino acids. The kept DNA is CDR3 alone, 45 bases in frame from the first base. Taken from the germline V gene, the CDR1 and CDR2 loops are MNHEY and SVGAGI. The library was obtained by 5' RACE. Sequencing was performed on an Illumina Genome Analyzer IIx. RNA-based TCR cDNA libraries were prepared by a previously described protocol with several modifications. Sample-specific barcodes were introduced on both ends of each TCR cDNA library during cDNA synthesis and amplification to prevent cross-contamination. Per the source publication's procedure: Between about 90,000 and nearly 500,000 clonotypes were identified per individual, and about 2.2 to 4 million CDR3-containing reads were obtained per library. After reads with improper barcode index combinations were thrown out, a cloneset for each library was built using the MiTCR software. MiTCR filtered or rescued low-quality reads and corrected PCR and sequencing errors when assembling CDR3 clonotypes. Artificial out-of-frame clonotypes were mapped to in-frame sequences, with one indel allowed in the CDR3, and then removed. Similarity in V and J gene usage between donors was calculated as the Jensen-Shannon divergence divided by the mean entropy. TCRdb ran its own pipeline on the public reads, namely fastp trimming at Q25 and MiXCR clone calling, and kept in-frame beta chains. Rows are combined by CDR3 protein, so each entry shows the most common genes and DNA. These V and J calls derive from TCRdb rather than the authors' analysis. The table for this sample lists roughly 340,000 distinct CDR3 sequences; about 28% of them were counted only once. The top ten clones comprise 6.1% of the sample.

The chain joins TRBV6-5 to TRBJ1-6, and the D gene may be TRBD1, 5 bases matching. Sequenced sample: PBMCs. The source of this sequence is a woman aged 18 to 55 in good health. CDR3 protein: CASTRGVSYNSPLHF. The nucleotide sequence reads as follows: TGTGCCAGCACCCGGGGGGTCTCGTATAATTCACCCCTCCACTTT.